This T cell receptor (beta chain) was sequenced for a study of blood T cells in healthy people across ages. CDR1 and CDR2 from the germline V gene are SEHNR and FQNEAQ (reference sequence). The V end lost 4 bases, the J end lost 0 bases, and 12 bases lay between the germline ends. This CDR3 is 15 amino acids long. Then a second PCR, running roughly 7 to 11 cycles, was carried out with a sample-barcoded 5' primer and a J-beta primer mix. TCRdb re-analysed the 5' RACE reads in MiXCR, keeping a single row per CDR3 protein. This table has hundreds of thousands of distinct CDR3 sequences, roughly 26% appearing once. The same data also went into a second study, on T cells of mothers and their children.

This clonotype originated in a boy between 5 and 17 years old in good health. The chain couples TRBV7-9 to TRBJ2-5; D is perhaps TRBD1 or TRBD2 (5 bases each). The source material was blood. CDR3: CASSSGWDHQETQYF. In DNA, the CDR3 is TGTGCCAGCAGCTCCGGGTGGGACCACCAAGAGACCCAGTACTTC.